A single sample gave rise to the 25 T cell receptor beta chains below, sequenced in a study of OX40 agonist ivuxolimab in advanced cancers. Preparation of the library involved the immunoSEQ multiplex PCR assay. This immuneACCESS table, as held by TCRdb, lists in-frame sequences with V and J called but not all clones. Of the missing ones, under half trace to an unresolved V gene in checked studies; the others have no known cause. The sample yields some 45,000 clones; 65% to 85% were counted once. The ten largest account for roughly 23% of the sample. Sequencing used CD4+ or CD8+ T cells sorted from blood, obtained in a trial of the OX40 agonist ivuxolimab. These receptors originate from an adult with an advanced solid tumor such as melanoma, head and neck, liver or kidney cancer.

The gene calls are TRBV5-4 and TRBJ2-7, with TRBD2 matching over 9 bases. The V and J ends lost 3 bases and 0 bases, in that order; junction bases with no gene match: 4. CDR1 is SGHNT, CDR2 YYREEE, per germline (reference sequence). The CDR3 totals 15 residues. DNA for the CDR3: TGTGCCAGCAGCTGGGGGCGGGAGGGCTCCTACGAGCAGTACTTC. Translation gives CASSWGREGSYEQYF. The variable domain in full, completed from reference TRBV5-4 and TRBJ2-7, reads ETGVTQSPTHLIKTRGQQVTLRCSSQSGHNTVSWYQQALGQGPQFIFQYYREEENGRGNFPPRFSGLQFPNYSSELNVNALELDDSALYLCASSWGREGSYEQYFGPGTRLTVT.

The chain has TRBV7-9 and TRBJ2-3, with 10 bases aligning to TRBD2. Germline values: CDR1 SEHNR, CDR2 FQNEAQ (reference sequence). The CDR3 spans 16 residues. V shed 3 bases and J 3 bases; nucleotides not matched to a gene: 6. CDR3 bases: TGTGCCAGCAGCTTTGGGCTAGCGGGAGAAACAGATACGCAGTATTTT. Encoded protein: CASSFGLAGETDTQYF.

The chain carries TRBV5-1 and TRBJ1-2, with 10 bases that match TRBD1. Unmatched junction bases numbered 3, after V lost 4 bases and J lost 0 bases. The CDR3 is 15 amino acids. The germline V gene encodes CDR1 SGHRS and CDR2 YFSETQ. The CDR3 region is CASSTGQGANYGYTF. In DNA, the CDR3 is TGCGCCAGCAGCACCGGACAGGGGGCTAACTATGGCTACACCTTC.

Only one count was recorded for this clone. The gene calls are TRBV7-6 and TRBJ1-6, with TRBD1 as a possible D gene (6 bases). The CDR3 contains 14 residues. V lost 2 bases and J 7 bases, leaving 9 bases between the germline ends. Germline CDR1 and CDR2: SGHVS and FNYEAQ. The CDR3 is CASSLSGTNSPLHF. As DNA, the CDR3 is TGTGCCAGCAGCTTATCAGGGACAAATTCACCCCTCCACTTT. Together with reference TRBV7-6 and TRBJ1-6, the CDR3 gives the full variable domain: GAGVSQSPRYKVTKRGQDVALRCDPISGHVSLYWYRQALGQGPEFLTYFNYEAQQDKSGLPNDRFSAERPEGSISTLTIQRTEQRDSAMYRCASSLSGTNSPLHFGNGTRLTVT.

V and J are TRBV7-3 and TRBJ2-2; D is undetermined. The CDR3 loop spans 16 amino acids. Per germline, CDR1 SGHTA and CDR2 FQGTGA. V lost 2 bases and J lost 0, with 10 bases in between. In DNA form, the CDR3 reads TGTGCCAGCAGCTTACATTCCGGACCGAACACCGGGGAGCTGTTTTTT. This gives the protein CASSLHSGPNTGELFF.

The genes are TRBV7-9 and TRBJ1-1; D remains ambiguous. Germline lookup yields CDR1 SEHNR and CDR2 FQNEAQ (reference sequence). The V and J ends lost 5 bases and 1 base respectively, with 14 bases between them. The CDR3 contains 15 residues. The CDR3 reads CASSPGGQTNTEAFF. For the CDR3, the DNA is TGTGCCAGCAGCCCCGGTGGTCAGACGAACACTGAAGCTTTCTTT.

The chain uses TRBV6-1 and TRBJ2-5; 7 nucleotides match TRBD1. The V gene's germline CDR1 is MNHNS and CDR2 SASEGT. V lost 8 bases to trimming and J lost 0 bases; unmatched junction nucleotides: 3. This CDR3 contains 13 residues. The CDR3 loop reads CASLGQYQETQYF. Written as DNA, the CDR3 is TGTGCCAGCCTGGGACAGTACCAAGAGACCCAGTACTTC.

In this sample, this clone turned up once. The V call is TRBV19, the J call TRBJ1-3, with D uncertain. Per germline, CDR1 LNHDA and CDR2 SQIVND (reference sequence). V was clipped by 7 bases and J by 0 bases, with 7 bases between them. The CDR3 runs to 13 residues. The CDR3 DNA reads TGTGCCAGTATCGTGGGCTCTGGAAACACCATATATTTT. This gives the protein CASIVGSGNTIYF.

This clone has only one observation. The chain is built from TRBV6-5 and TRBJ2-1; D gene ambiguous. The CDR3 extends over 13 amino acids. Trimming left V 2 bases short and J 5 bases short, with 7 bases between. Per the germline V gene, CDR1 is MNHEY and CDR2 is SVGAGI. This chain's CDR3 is CASSYRSHNEQFF. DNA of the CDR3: TGTGCCAGCAGTTACAGGTCCCACAATGAGCAGTTCTTC.

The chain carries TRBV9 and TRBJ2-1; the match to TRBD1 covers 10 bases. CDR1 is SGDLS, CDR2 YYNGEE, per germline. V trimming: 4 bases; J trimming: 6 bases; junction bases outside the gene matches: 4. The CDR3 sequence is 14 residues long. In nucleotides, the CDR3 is TGTGCCAGCAGCACCTGGACAGGGGGCAATGAGCAGTTCTTC. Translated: CASSTWTGGNEQFF. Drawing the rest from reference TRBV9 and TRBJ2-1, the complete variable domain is DSGVTQTPKHLITATGQRVTLRCSPRSGDLSVYWYQQSLDQGLQFLIQYYNGEERAKGNILERFSAQQFPDLHSELNLSSLELGDSALYFCASSTWTGGNEQFFGPGTRLTVL.

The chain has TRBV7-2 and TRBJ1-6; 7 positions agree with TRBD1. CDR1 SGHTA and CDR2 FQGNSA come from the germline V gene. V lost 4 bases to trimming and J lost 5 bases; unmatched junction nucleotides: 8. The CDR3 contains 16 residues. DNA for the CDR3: TGTGCCAGCAGCTCCCCAGACAGGGCGCATAATTCACCCCTCCACTTT. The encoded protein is CASSSPDRAHNSPLHF.

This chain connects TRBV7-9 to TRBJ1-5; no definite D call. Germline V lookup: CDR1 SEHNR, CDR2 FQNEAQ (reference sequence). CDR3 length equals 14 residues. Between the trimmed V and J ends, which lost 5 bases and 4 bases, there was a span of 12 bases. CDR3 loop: CASSPIGPNQPQHF. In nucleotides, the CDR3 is TGTGCCAGCAGCCCGATCGGGCCTAATCAGCCCCAGCATTTT.

The CDR3 bases are TGTGCCAGCAGCCATCCCAGGGGTTGGGAGCAGTACTTC. Its protein is CASSHPRGWEQYF. This chain joins TRBV27 and TRBJ2-7; D possibly corresponds to TRBD1 (6 bases). The CDR3 covers 13 residues. Germline V gives CDR1 MNHEY, CDR2 SMNVEV (reference sequence). Trimming took 6 bases from V and 7 from J, leaving 16 bases between them.

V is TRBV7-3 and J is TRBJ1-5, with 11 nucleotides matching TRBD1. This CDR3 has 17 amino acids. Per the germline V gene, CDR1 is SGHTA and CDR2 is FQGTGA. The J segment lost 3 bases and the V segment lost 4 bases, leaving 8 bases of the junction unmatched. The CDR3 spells CASSSEGQGVINQPQHF. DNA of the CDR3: TGTGCCAGCAGCTCCGAGGGACAGGGGGTAATCAATCAGCCCCAGCATTTT.

DNA for the CDR3: TGTGCCAGCAGTCCACCCGACAGGGTGACTGAAGCTTTCTTT. Translated: CASSPPDRVTEAFF. The chain is built from TRBV27 and TRBJ1-1; TRBD1 matches at 7 bases. The germline V gene encodes CDR1 MNHEY and CDR2 SMNVEV (reference sequence). There are 14 residues in the CDR3. Trimming took 5 bases from V and 5 from J; bases not matched to a gene: 8.

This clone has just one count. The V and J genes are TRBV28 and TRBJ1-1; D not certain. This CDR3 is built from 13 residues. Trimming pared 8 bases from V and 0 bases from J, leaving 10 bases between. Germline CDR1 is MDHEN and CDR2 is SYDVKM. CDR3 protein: CASADTMNTEAFF. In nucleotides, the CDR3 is TGTGCCAGCGCCGACACAATGAACACTGAAGCTTTCTTT.

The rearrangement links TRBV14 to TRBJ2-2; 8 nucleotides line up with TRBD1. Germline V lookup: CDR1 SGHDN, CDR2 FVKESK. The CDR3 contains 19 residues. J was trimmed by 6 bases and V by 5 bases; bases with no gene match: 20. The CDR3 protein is CASSCTGTGCHQSPGELFF. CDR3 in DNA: TGTGCCAGCAGCTGTACCGGGACAGGCTGTCACCAGTCCCCCGGGGAGCTGTTTTTT.

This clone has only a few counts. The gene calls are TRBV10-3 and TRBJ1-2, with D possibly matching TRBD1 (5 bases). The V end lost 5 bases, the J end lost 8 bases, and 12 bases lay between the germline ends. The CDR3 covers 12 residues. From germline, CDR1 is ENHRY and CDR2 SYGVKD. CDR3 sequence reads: CAISLGEGGYTF. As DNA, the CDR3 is TGTGCCATCAGTTTGGGGGAAGGCGGCTACACCTTC.

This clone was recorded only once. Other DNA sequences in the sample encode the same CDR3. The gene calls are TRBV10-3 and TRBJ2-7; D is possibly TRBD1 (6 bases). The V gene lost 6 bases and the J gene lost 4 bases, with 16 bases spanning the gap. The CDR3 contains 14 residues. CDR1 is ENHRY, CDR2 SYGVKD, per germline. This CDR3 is CAISSGTRAYEQYF. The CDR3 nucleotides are TGTGCCATCAGCTCCGGGACACGAGCTTACGAGCAGTACTTC.

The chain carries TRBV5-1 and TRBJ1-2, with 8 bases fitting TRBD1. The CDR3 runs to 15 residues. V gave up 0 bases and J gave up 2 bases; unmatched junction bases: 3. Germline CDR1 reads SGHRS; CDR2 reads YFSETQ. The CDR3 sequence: CASSLDRGANYGYTF. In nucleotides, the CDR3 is TGCGCCAGCAGCTTGGACAGGGGGGCAAACTATGGCTACACCTTC.

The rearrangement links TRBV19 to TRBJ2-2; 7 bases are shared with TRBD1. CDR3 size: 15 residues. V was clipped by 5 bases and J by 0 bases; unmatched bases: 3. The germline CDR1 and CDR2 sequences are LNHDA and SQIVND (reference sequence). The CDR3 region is CASSAGTANTGELFF. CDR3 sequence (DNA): TGTGCCAGTAGTGCCGGGACAGCGAACACCGGGGAGCTGTTTTTT. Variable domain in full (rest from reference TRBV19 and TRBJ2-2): DGGITQSPKYLFRKEGQNVTLSCEQNLNHDAMYWYRQDPGQGLRLIYYSQIVNDFQKGDIAEGYSVSREKKESFPLTVTSAQKNPTAFYLCASSAGTANTGELFFGEGSRLTVL.

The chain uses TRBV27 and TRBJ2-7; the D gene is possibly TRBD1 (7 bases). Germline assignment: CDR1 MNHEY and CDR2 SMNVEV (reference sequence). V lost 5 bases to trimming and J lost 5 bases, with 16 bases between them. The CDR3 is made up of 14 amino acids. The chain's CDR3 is CASSRQGGEHEQYF. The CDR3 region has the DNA TGTGCCAGCAGTAGACAGGGCGGGGAGCACGAGCAGTACTTC.

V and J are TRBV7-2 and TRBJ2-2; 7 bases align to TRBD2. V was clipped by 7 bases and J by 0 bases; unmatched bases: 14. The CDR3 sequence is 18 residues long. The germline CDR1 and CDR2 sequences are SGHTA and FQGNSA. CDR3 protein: CASTPPVGAGTNTGELFF. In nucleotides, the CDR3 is TGTGCCAGCACCCCCCCAGTAGGAGCGGGGACGAACACCGGGGAGCTGTTTTTT.

The chain's CDR3 is CASSSFRGSATDTQYF. The CDR3 bases are TGTGCCAGCAGTTCTTTCCGCGGGAGCGCCACAGATACGCAGTATTTT. This chain joins TRBV28 and TRBJ2-3; 7 nucleotides match TRBD2. The CDR3 extends over 16 amino acids. V shed 4 bases and J 2 bases; nucleotides not matched to a gene: 9. Germline V gene lookup returns CDR1 MDHEN and CDR2 SYDVKM.

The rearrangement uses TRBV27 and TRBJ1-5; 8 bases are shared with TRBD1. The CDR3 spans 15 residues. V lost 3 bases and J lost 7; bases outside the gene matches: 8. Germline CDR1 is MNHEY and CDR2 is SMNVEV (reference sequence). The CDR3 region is CASSLLGQGGQPQHF. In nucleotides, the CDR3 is TGTGCCAGCAGTTTGTTAGGACAGGGAGGACAGCCCCAGCATTTT.